This T cell receptor beta chain emerged from a study of T cell repertoires in cytomegalovirus infection. The overall study: A matching HLA type, together with CMV infection, was signaled by public TCR beta signatures. General observations from the study: HLA-C-restricted, CMV-specific TCR beta clonotypes were dominant ex vivo. Carriers of CMV plus the relevant HLA were identified by cumulative public TCR beta family frequency.

TCRdb re-called the reads with MiXCR, one entry per CDR3 protein. Of 150,000 to 200,000 distinct CDR3 sequences listed, roughly a sixth are singletons. Trimming cost V 4 bases and J 4 bases, with 17 bases left between them. Germline V gene sequence: CDR1 MGHRA, CDR2 YSYEKL. The CDR3 has 17 amino acids. With regard to this clonotype: Antigen specificity is unknown.

This clonotype was sampled from a human donor in good health (CMV status not recorded). Some clones in this sample may be carry-over from other donors' samples. The sequenced material came from CD8+ T cells from PBMCs. The V and J genes are TRBV4-1 and TRBJ1-6; D remains ambiguous. CDR3 protein: CASSLKGSLEYNSPLHF. The CDR3 DNA follows: TGCGCCAGCAGCCTAAAAGGCTCTCTCGAATATAATTCACCCCTCCACTTT.